The clone carrying this T cell receptor (beta chain) was seen only a few times. Participant age was roughly 18 to 95 years, and participants resided in roughly 24 US areas. Cohorts were based on clinical histories the participants reported. Resolution of symptoms, clearance, or two negative PCRs was present in recovered Cohort 3 donors. The repertoire was sequenced with immunoSEQ multiplex PCR; TCRdb's copy has only in-frame clones and lacks some. The sample lists approximately 300,000 clones; approximately 90% were seen once. The sample originates from a study of blood T cell repertoires in COVID-19. Study-wide context: Sources were T cells, B-cell-depleted T cells, or PBMCs; the material itself was cDNA or gDNA.

The sample comprised PBMCs or T cells enriched from blood (not recorded which). The TCR sequence derives from a woman under 40 who had recovered from COVID-19.

Here the CDR3 DNA reads TGTGCCAGTAGCGGACCGGGAGGCGCGGATGAAAAACTGTTTTTT. Translation: CASSGPGGADEKLFF. The chain couples TRBV19 to TRBJ1-4; D uncertain. V was trimmed by 6 bases and J by 6 bases, leaving 17 bases between them. CDR1 is LNHDA and CDR2 is SQIVND in the germline V gene (reference sequence). The CDR3 length is 15 residues. The variable domain in full, completed from reference TRBV19 and TRBJ1-4, reads DGGITQSPKYLFRKEGQNVTLSCEQNLNHDAMYWYRQDPGQGLRLIYYSQIVNDFQKGDIAEGYSVSREKKESFPLTVTSAQKNPTAFYLCASSGPGGADEKLFFGSGTQLSVL.